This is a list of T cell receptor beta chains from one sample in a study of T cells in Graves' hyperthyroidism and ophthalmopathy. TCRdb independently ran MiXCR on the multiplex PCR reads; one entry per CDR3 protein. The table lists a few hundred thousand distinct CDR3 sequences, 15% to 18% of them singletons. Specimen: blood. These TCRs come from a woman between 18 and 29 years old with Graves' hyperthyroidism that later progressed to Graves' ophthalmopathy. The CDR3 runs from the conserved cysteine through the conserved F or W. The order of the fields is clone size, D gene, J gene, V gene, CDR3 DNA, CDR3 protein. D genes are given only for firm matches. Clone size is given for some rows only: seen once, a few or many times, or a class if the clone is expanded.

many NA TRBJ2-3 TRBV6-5 TGTGCCAGCAGTTACTCGAATAGGGCCGGCGCAGATACGCAGTATTTT CASSYSNRAGADTQYF
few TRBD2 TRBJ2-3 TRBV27 TGTGCCAGCAAAGCCAGCGGGAGGAGCACAGATACGCAGTATTTT CASKASGRSTDTQYF
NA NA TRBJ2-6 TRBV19 TGTGCCAGCCTAAATCCGGGTTCTTTCACCAACGTCCTGACTTTC CASLNPGSFTNVLTF
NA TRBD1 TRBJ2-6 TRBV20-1 TGCAGTGCTACTGGGACAGGGCTTGTTTCTGGGGCCAACGTCCTGACTTTC CSATGTGLVSGANVLTF
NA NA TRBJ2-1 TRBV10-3 TGTGCCATCTTAAATGGACACGGCGATGAGCAGTTCTTC CAILNGHGDEQFF
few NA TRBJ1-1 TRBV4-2 TGTGCCAGCAGCCCGACGGGGGGGGAGGTCACTGAAGCTTTCTTT CASSPTGGEVTEAFF
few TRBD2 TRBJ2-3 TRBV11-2 TGTGCCAGCAGCTCCCAGGGGACTAGCGGCACAGATACGCAGTATTTT CASSSQGTSGTDTQYF
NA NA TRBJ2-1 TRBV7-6 TGTGCCAGCAGCTTTTGGGGAGGCGGCGGGAAGTACAATGAGCAGTTCTTC CASSFWGGGGKYNEQFF
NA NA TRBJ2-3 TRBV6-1 TGTGCCAGCAGGCAGAAGGGGGGGGCCTGGAGGACAGATACGCAGTATTTT CASRQKGGAWRTDTQYF
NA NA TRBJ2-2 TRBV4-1 TGCGCCAGCAGCCGCCTCCGGGAGCTGTTTTTT CASSRLRELFF
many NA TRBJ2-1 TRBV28 TGTGCCAGCAGTTTATTAGGGGAGGATGAGCAGTTCTTC CASSLLGEDEQFF
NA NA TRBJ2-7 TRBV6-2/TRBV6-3 TGTGCCAGCGCCGGGGGAAGCTACGAGCAGTACTTC CASAGGSYEQYF
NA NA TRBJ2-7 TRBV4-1 TGCGCCAGCAGCCTCGGGACTTCAAGCTCCTACGAGCAGTACTTC CASSLGTSSSYEQYF
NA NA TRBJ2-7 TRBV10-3 TGTGCCATCAGCGCTGCAGGGGAGCAGTACTTC CAISAAGEQYF
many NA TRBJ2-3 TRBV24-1 TGTGCCACCAGTGATTTGCACAGTGGGGACACAGATACGCAGTATTTT CATSDLHSGDTDTQYF
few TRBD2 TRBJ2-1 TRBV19 TGTGCCAGTAGTATAGATCACGGCGGGAGGAGCGGCAATGAGCAGTTCTTC CASSIDHGGRSGNEQFF
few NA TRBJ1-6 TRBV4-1 TGCGCCAGCAGCCAAGTGCAGGACGCCTCCTATAATTCACCCCTCCACTTT CASSQVQDASYNSPLHF
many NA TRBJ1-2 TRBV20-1 TGCAGTGCTAGAGATATGGCGGGCTACTATGGCTACACCTTC CSARDMAGYYGYTF
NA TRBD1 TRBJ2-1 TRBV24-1 TGTGCCACCAGTGAGACAGGGATGAGCTCCTACAATGAGCAGTTCTTC CATSETGMSSYNEQFF
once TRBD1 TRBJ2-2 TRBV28 TGTGCCAGCAGAGTACAGGGGCACACCGGGGAGCTGTTTTTT CASRVQGHTGELFF
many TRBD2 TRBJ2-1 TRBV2 TGTGCCAGCAGTGAAGGGGTTCGGACTAGCGTTACCTACAATGAGCAGTTCTTC CASSEGVRTSVTYNEQFF
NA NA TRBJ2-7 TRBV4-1 TGCGCCAGCAGCCAAGCCCAGGGGGGGACCTACGAGCAGTACTTC CASSQAQGGTYEQYF
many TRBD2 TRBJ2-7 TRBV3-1 TGTGCCAGCAGCCAGCCAACTAGCGGGTTCTACGAGCAGTACTTC CASSQPTSGFYEQYF
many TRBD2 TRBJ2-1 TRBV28 TGTGCCAGCAGTTTTGGTTTACTAGCGAGGCAGTTCTTC CASSFGLLARQFF